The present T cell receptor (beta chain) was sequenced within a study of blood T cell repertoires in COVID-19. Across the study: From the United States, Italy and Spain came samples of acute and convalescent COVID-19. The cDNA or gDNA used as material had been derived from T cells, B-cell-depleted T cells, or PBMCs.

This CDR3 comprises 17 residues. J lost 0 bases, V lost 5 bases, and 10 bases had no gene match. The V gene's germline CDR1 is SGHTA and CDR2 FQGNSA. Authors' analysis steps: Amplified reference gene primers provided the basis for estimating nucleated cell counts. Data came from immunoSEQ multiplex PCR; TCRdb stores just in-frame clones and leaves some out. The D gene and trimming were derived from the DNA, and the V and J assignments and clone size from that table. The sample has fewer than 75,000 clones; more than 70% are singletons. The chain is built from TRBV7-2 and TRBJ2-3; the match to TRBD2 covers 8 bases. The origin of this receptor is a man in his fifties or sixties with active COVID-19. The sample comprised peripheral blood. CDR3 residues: CASSPGPLAGSTDTQYF. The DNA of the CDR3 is TGTGCCAGCAGCCCTGGTCCCCTAGCGGGTAGCACAGATACGCAGTATTTT.